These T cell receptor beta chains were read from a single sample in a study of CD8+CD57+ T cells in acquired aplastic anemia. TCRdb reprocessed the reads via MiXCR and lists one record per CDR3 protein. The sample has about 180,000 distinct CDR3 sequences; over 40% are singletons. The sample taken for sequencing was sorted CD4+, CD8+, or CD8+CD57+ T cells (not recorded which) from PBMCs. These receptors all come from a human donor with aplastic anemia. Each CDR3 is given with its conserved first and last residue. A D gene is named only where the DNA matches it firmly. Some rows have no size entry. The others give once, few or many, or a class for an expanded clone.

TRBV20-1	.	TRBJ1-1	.	CSARDANTEAFF	TGCAGTGCTAGAGATGCGAACACTGAAGCTTTCTTT
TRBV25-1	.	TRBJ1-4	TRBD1	CASRGQGARVEKLFF	TGTGCCAGCAGGGGACAGGGGGCGCGGGTTGAAAAACTGTTTTTT
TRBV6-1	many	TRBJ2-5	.	CASSRDHGETQYF	TGTGCCAGCAGTCGGGACCATGGAGAGACCCAGTACTTC
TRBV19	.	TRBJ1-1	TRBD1	CASRRQGQNTEAFF	TGTGCCAGTAGACGACAGGGGCAGAACACTGAAGCTTTCTTT
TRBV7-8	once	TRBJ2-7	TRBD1	CASSLGSRTGRGEQYF	TGTGCCAGCAGCTTAGGATCCCGGACAGGGCGCGGCGAGCAGTACTTC
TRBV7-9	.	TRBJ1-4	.	CASSLRGTDNEKLFF	TGTGCCAGCAGCTTACGGGGGACCGATAATGAAAAACTGTTTTTT
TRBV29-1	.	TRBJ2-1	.	CSVEDLPAHNEQFF	TGCAGCGTTGAAGATCTTCCAGCCCACAATGAGCAGTTCTTC
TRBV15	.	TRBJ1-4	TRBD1	CATSVAGTVNEKLFF	TGTGCCACCAGCGTTGCCGGGACAGTTAATGAAAAACTGTTTTTT
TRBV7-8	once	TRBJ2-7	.	CASSFLRVPEQYF	TGTGCCAGCAGTTTTCTCAGGGTCCCCGAGCAGTACTTC
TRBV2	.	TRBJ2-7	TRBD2	CASSERREAYEQYF	TGTGCCAGCAGTGAACGGCGGGAGGCCTACGAGCAGTACTTC
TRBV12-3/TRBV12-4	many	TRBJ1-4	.	CASSFPGPEKLFF	TGTGCCAGCAGTTTCCCGGGCCCCGAAAAACTGTTTTTT
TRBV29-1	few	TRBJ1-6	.	CSVEDYPNSPLHF	TGCAGCGTTGAAGATTACCCTAATTCACCCCTCCACTTT
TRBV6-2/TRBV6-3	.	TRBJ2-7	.	CASSYPSYEQYF	TGTGCCAGCAGTTACCCCAGTTACGAGCAGTACTTC